This is a list of T cell receptor beta chains from one sample in a study of blood T cell repertoires in COVID-19. Data came from immunoSEQ multiplex PCR; TCRdb stores just in-frame clones and leaves some out. The top ten hold 15% to 20% of the sample, which has 120,000 or so clones, roughly four fifths seen once. The sample taken for sequencing was peripheral blood. Receptor source: a man aged 25 to 45 with COVID-19, enrolled during active disease. Both conserved end residues are part of each CDR3. Each record gives: D gene, J gene, CDR3 length, V gene, clone size, CDR3 protein, CDR3 DNA. A D gene is named only where the DNA matches it firmly. Size tells how often a clone was seen (once, few, many) or the class of an expanded clone, and some rows leave it out.

TRBD1 TRBJ2-6 18 TRBV4-1 . CASSQAVQGAPGANVLTF TGCGCCAGCAGCCAAGCGGTCCAGGGGGCGCCTGGGGCCAACGTCCTGACTTTC
. TRBJ2-1 14 TRBV3-1/TRBV3-2 once CASSQAGTHNEQFF TGTGCCAGCAGCCAAGCAGGGACTCACAATGAGCAGTTCTTC
. TRBJ2-7 15 TRBV4-1 few CASSPLITASYEQYF TGCGCCAGCAGCCCTCTTATCACAGCTTCCTACGAGCAGTACTTC
. TRBJ1-1 15 TRBV6-1 . CASSEGGQGREEAFF TGTGCCAGCAGTGAGGGGGGGCAAGGAAGGGAGGAAGCTTTCTTT
. TRBJ1-2 14 TRBV28 . CASSSQGQFIGYTF TGTGCCAGCTCATCACAGGGCCAGTTTATTGGCTACACCTTC
. TRBJ2-5 13 TRBV27 few CASSPGSQETQYF TGTGCCAGCAGCCCGGGAAGCCAAGAGACCCAGTACTTC
. TRBJ1-1 18 TRBV7-8 few CASSLPTDNDRFDPEAFF TGTGCCAGCAGCTTACCTACTGATAATGACAGGTTCGATCCTGAAGCTTTCTTT
. TRBJ1-4 14 TRBV28 few CASGPASTNEKLFF TGTGCCAGCGGGCCGGCGTCAACTAATGAAAAACTGTTTTTT
. TRBJ1-2 14 TRBV5-6 . CASSSYRANYGYTF TGTGCCAGCAGCTCCTACAGGGCTAACTATGGCTACACCTTC
TRBD2 TRBJ2-1 14 TRBV5-1 . CASTGTSDYNEQFF TGCGCCAGCACCGGGACTAGCGATTACAATGAGCAGTTCTTC
. TRBJ2-3 18 TRBV7-3 . CASSPLPGGSKITDTQYF TGTGCCAGCAGCCCCCTACCTGGGGGGAGTAAGATCACAGATACGCAGTATTTT
. TRBJ1-5 12 TRBV30 . CAWSRGNQPQHF TGTGCCTGGAGTCGAGGAAATCAGCCCCAGCATTTT
TRBD1 TRBJ2-6 15 TRBV2 . CARTWDRGMTNVLTF TGTGCCAGAACATGGGACAGGGGAATGACCAACGTCCTGACTTTC
TRBD1 TRBJ1-1 15 TRBV7-9 . CASSLKGAVDTEAFF TGTGCCAGCAGCTTAAAGGGGGCAGTAGACACTGAAGCTTTCTTT
TRBD2 TRBJ2-1 16 TRBV4-1 . CASSQEEREFYNEQFF TGCGCCAGCAGCCAAGAGGAGCGGGAGTTCTACAATGAGCAGTTCTTC
. TRBJ1-1 15 TRBV19 . CASTWTALLNTEAFF TGTGCCAGTACCTGGACAGCCCTTTTGAACACTGAAGCTTTCTTT
TRBD1 TRBJ2-7 16 TRBV7-9 once CASSAGTGQGTYEQYF TGTGCCAGCAGCGCCGGTACGGGACAGGGAACCTACGAGCAGTACTTC
TRBD1 TRBJ2-7 16 TRBV4-3 . CASSLLASQGAYEQYF TGCGCCAGCAGCCTCCTGGCAAGTCAGGGGGCTTACGAGCAGTACTTC
. TRBJ1-4 17 TRBV7-8 . CASSLLGGGPTNEKLFF TGTGCCAGCAGCCTTCTAGGCGGGGGGCCAACTAATGAAAAACTGTTTTTT
TRBD2 TRBJ2-1 15 TRBV5-1 . CASSSGTSEYNEQFF TGCGCCAGCAGCTCCGGGACTAGCGAATACAATGAGCAGTTCTTC
. TRBJ1-2 14 TRBV5-4 once CASSLDEGSYGYTF TGTGCCAGCAGCTTGGATGAGGGAAGCTATGGCTACACCTTC
. TRBJ1-6 15 TRBV4-1 . CASSQEGQGTAPLHF TGCGCCAGCAGCCAAGAAGGGCAGGGGACGGCACCCCTCCACTTT
TRBD1 TRBJ1-3 14 TRBV6-5 . CASTGTGAGNTIYF TGTGCCAGCACCGGGACAGGGGCTGGAAACACCATATATTTT
. TRBJ1-1 13 TRBV29-1 few CSVPLGADTEAFF TGCAGCGTTCCCTTGGGGGCTGACACTGAAGCTTTCTTT
TRBD2 TRBJ2-3 15 TRBV6-5 . CASSYSTAGGPHQYF TGTGCCAGCAGTTACTCGACGGCGGGAGGTCCCCACCAGTATTTT
. TRBJ1-1 16 TRBV14 . CASSLRGGPGNTEAFF TGTGCCAGCAGCCTACGCGGGGGTCCGGGGAACACTGAAGCTTTCTTT
TRBD1 TRBJ1-2 17 TRBV30 few CAWSVLAPFDRDDGYTF TGTGCCTGGAGTGTACTAGCCCCTTTCGACAGGGACGATGGCTACACCTTC
TRBD2 TRBJ2-1 14 TRBV27 . CASSPGLALNEQFF TGTGCCAGCAGTCCGGGACTAGCCCTCAATGAGCAGTTCTTC